This paragraph reports one T cell receptor (beta chain). This sample's time point: pre-sensitization, week 0. Noted treatment: therapeutic diphenylcyclopropenone sensitization with weekly scalp DPC. TCRdb redid the calling of the RACE reads with MiXCR, one entry per CDR3 protein. Of roughly 100,000 distinct CDR3 sequences listed, roughly a tenth were seen once; the top ten hold less than 4.5%. This record comes from a study of human T cells and chemical hapten exposure. This specimen was whole blood, taken in connection with sensitization to the hapten diphenylcyclopropenone (DPC). The receptor was isolated from a woman aged 40 to 55 with alopecia areata. Some clones in this sample may be carry-over from other donors' samples.

CDR3 protein: CASSVDPSGELFF. As DNA, the CDR3 is TGTGCCAGCAGCGTAGACCCGTCCGGGGAGCTGTTTTTT. V usage is TRBV9 and J usage is TRBJ2-2; no clear D. The germline gives CDR1 SGDLS, CDR2 YYNGEE. The V gene lost 0 bases and the J gene lost 6 bases, with 6 bases spanning the gap. The CDR3 is made up of 13 amino acids.